This T cell receptor beta chain was sequenced during a study of blood T cell repertoires in COVID-19. Germline CDR1 is MGHDK and CDR2 is SYGVNS. The CDR3 loop spans 14 amino acids. V was clipped by 1 base and J by 4 bases, with 11 bases between them. As processed by the authors: Amplification with reference gene primers provided the estimates of nucleated cell counts. The assay was immunoSEQ multiplex PCR, and TCRdb's table has in-frame clones only and misses some. Clone size and V and J calls were adopted from that table, with D and trimming inferred from the DNA. The data show 25,000 to 35,000 clones, with roughly 84% seen just once and around a sixth held by the top ten.

The specimen sequenced was peripheral blood. The receptor's source is a man between 65 and 79 years old with active COVID-19. The rearrangement links TRBV25-1 to TRBJ2-7; a weak D match, TRBD1 (5 bases). The CDR3 DNA reads as TGTGCCAGCAGTGAATTGGGGCAGGGTTACGAGCAGTACTTC. Translating it yields CASSELGQGYEQYF.